The rows below give T cell receptor beta chains drawn from one sample of a study of T cell responses to AZD1222 COVID-19 vaccine. Some clones are missing from TCRdb's copy, which holds only in-frame ones; the method was immunoSEQ multiplex PCR. Of fewer than 150,000 clones listed, around nine tenths are singletons. The source was peripheral blood, collected on day 0 of AZD1222 vaccination. The source is an adult in good health. Both conserved end residues are part of each CDR3. The D gene is left open where the match is weak. The size of a clone is reported for some rows only, either as once, few or many, or as a class for expanded clones.

D gene	V gene	clone size	J gene	CDR3 protein	CDR3 DNA
TRBD1	TRBV28	.	TRBJ1-2	CASLQGGRGKYGYTF	TGTGCCAGCCTACAGGGGGGTAGGGGGAAGTATGGCTACACCTTC
TRBD1	TRBV7-8	.	TRBJ2-7	CASSLGGGQGKRPEYF	TGTGCCAGCAGCTTAGGCGGGGGACAGGGGAAGCGGCCGGAGTACTTC
.	TRBV7-8	.	TRBJ2-3	CASSFLRSTDTQYF	TGTGCCAGCAGCTTTCTCCGGAGCACAGATACGCAGTATTTT
TRBD2	TRBV5-4	.	TRBJ2-7	CASSRGLAGVQSSYEQYF	TGTGCCAGCAGCCGGGGACTAGCGGGGGTTCAGAGCTCCTACGAGCAGTACTTC
.	TRBV12-5	.	TRBJ1-3	CASGLVVSRGGNTIYF	TGTGCTAGTGGTTTGGTTGTAAGTCGGGGTGGAAACACCATATATTTT
.	TRBV6-4	.	TRBJ1-1	CASRAQGTVVGEAFF	TGTGCCAGCAGGGCCCAGGGTACAGTCGTCGGTGAAGCTTTCTTT
TRBD1	TRBV5-1	.	TRBJ1-2	CASSLHWLTGGSWSNYGYTF	TGCGCCAGCAGCTTGCACTGGTTGACAGGGGGGAGTTGGTCTAACTATGGCTACACCTTC
TRBD2	TRBV7-6	.	TRBJ2-2	CASSLDGTRPTGELFF	TGTGCCAGCAGCTTAGACGGGACTAGACCCACCGGGGAGCTGTTTTTT
TRBD1	TRBV6-6	.	TRBJ1-4	CASSTGGAPNEKLFF	TGTGCCAGCAGTACAGGGGGCGCCCCTAATGAAAAACTGTTTTTT
TRBD1	TRBV5-5	.	TRBJ2-1	CASSLGTGGYNEQFF	TGTGCCAGCAGCTTGGGGACAGGGGGCTACAATGAGCAGTTCTTC
.	TRBV5-4	.	TRBJ1-6	CASSLLRGIYNSPLHF	TGTGCCAGCAGCTTGTTGCGGGGGATTTATAATTCACCCCTCCACTTT
.	TRBV2	.	TRBJ2-7	CASRKTGLSYEQYF	TGTGCCAGCAGAAAAACGGGACTGTCTTACGAGCAGTACTTC
.	TRBV5-1	.	TRBJ2-3	CASSHAVVGSSTDTQYF	TGCGCCAGCAGCCACGCAGTGGTGGGATCTAGCACAGATACGCAGTATTTT
.	TRBV15	.	TRBJ2-7	CATSRVRETYEQYF	TGTGCCACCAGCAGAGTTAGGGAGACCTACGAGCAGTACTTC
TRBD2	TRBV2	.	TRBJ2-3	CASSRLAGGTDTQYF	TGTGCCAGCAGTCGGCTAGCGGGGGGCACAGATACGCAGTATTTT
.	TRBV12-3/TRBV12-4	.	TRBJ2-7	CASSRDVSYEQYF	TGTGCCAGCAGTCGAGACGTATCCTACGAGCAGTACTTC
.	TRBV7-2	once	TRBJ1-6	CASSLGGAAGSPLHF	TGTGCCAGCAGCTTAGGGGGGGCGGCTGGTTCACCCCTCCACTTT
TRBD1	TRBV27	.	TRBJ1-1	CASSLLGVGQGNEAFF	TGTGCCAGCAGTTTATTGGGCGTGGGACAGGGGAATGAAGCTTTCTTT
.	TRBV5-1	.	TRBJ1-3	CASSLASASSSGNTIYF	TGCGCCAGCAGCTTGGCCTCGGCCTCGAGCTCTGGAAACACCATATATTTT
.	TRBV5-6	once	TRBJ1-2	CASSLRGANYGYTF	TGTGCCAGCAGCTTGAGAGGAGCAAACTATGGCTACACCTTC
TRBD1	TRBV6-6	.	TRBJ1-5	CASNGQGGDQPQHF	TGTGCCAGCAACGGACAGGGCGGTGATCAGCCCCAGCATTTT
.	TRBV6-5	.	TRBJ1-4	CASRSGTVNEKLFF	TGTGCCAGCAGGTCAGGGACGGTTAATGAAAAACTGTTTTTT
TRBD1	TRBV18	.	TRBJ1-1	CASSPLGQANTEAFF	TGTGCCAGCTCACCACTAGGACAGGCCAACACTGAAGCTTTCTTT
TRBD1	TRBV20-1	.	TRBJ1-2	CSAKTGQGYTF	TGCAGTGCTAAGACAGGGCAAGGCTACACCTTC
TRBD1	TRBV30	.	TRBJ1-3	CAWRRRGLGNTIYF	TGTGCCTGGAGGCGAAGGGGGCTAGGAAACACCATATATTTT
.	TRBV14	.	TRBJ2-7	CASSQGFRGPGEQYF	TGTGCCAGCAGCCAGGGTTTCCGGGGTCCCGGGGAGCAGTACTTC
TRBD2	TRBV5-1	.	TRBJ2-7	CASSLHGGGSSSGTSYEQYF	TGCGCCAGCAGCTTGCACGGGGGTGGATCATCTAGCGGGACAAGTTACGAGCAGTACTTC
.	TRBV11-2	.	TRBJ1-1	CASSPLRSTEAFF	TGTGCCAGCAGTCCCCTGAGGTCCACTGAAGCTTTCTTT
.	TRBV5-1	.	TRBJ1-1	CASSLGHTMNTEAFF	TGCGCCAGCAGCTTGGGTCACACCATGAACACTGAAGCTTTCTTT
.	TRBV5-1	.	TRBJ2-1	CASSLVSTTEQFF	TGCGCCAGCAGCTTGGTCTCTACCACGGAGCAGTTCTTC
.	TRBV2	once	TRBJ1-1	CASSSQGLNTEAFF	TGTGCCAGCAGTTCACAGGGCTTGAACACTGAAGCTTTCTTT
.	TRBV5-4	once	TRBJ2-1	CASSLAGASSYNEQFF	TGTGCCAGCAGCTTGGCCGGGGCATCTTCCTACAATGAGCAGTTCTTC
.	TRBV28	.	TRBJ2-7	CASGGQGSREQYF	TGTGCCAGTGGGGGTCAGGGAAGTCGGGAGCAGTACTTC
TRBD1	TRBV28	.	TRBJ1-2	CASGDRAIRGYTF	TGTGCCAGCGGGGACAGGGCCATCAGGGGCTACACCTTC
.	TRBV18	.	TRBJ2-5	CASSPETETQYF	TGTGCCAGCTCACCGGAGACGGAGACCCAGTACTTC
.	TRBV6-5	.	TRBJ2-1	CASSYSGPRGTDEQFF	TGTGCCAGCAGTTACTCCGGGCCAAGGGGAACGGATGAGCAGTTCTTC
.	TRBV2	.	TRBJ2-1	CAGSGIGDEQFF	TGTGCAGGTAGCGGTATCGGAGATGAGCAGTTCTTC
.	TRBV9	once	TRBJ1-3	CASSLGSGTIYF	TGTGCCAGCAGCCTAGGTTCAGGCACCATATATTTT
.	TRBV18	once	TRBJ1-4	CASSKTENEKLFF	TGTGCCAGCTCAAAGACGGAGAATGAAAAACTGTTTTTT
TRBD2	TRBV24-1	.	TRBJ2-1	CATSGTSGSSYNEQFF	TGTGCCACCAGTGGTACTAGCGGGAGCTCCTACAATGAGCAGTTCTTC
.	TRBV7-9	.	TRBJ1-5	CASTLGGGQPQHF	TGTGCCAGCACCTTGGGGGGGGGCCAGCCCCAGCATTTT
.	TRBV2	.	TRBJ1-2	CASKEEQGHGYTF	TGTGCCAGCAAGGAGGAGCAGGGCCATGGCTACACCTTC
.	TRBV19	.	TRBJ1-1	CASSIQGLMNTEAFF	TGTGCCAGTAGTATCCAGGGACTCATGAACACTGAAGCTTTCTTT
TRBD1	TRBV4-1	.	TRBJ1-2	CASSPLYLQGNYGYTF	TGCGCCAGCAGCCCACTTTACCTACAGGGGAACTATGGCTACACCTTC
.	TRBV4-1	.	TRBJ2-7	CASSQRGGAAYEQYF	TGCGCCAGCAGCCAGAGAGGAGGGGCGGCCTACGAGCAGTACTTC
TRBD1	TRBV19	.	TRBJ1-6	CATHRDSPKGRYNSPLHF	TGTGCCACTCATAGGGACAGTCCTAAGGGACGTTATAATTCACCCCTCCACTTT
TRBD1	TRBV6-1	.	TRBJ2-1	CASSETTGGFSEQFF	TGTGCCAGCAGTGAAACGACAGGGGGCTTTTCGGAGCAGTTCTTC
.	TRBV12-3/TRBV12-4	.	TRBJ1-1	CASSLIRISEAFF	TGTGCCAGCAGTTTAATTCGGATCTCTGAAGCTTTCTTT
.	TRBV14	.	TRBJ1-6	CASSYARSPLHF	TGTGCCAGCAGCTACGCACGGTCACCCCTCCACTTT
.	TRBV12-3/TRBV12-4	.	TRBJ2-1	CASSRIYNEQFF	TGTGCCAGCAGCCGCATATACAATGAGCAGTTCTTC
.	TRBV4-1	.	TRBJ2-5	CASSQDSPGEYQETQYF	TGCGCCAGCAGCCAAGACTCCCCGGGGGAGTACCAAGAGACCCAGTACTTC